The sequence of this T cell receptor beta chain was determined in a study of cytomegalovirus exposure and HLA in healthy donors (dated by TCRdb to about 2017). For context, the study as a whole: An earlier analysis of approximately 590 of the donors reported more than 250 Gb of sequence data and around 120 million unique TCR beta sequences from roughly 200 million T cells. Approximately 310 gigabases of sequencing data and 78 million or so unique TCR sequences were included in an early release covering several hundred HLA-typed donors. Of the 350 to 400 genotyped donors, approximately 82% fell in the genetic ancestry cluster associated with self-reported Caucasian donors. The study aimed to test whether signatures of past pathogen exposure could be identified by cataloging public T cell receptors. The T cell repertoires of around 670 subjects were profiled by immunosequencing and related to cytomegalovirus serostatus. Along with the roughly 670-subject first cohort, a separate validation cohort of over 90 different subjects was used. High-throughput TCR immunosequencing, statistical association of individual TCRs with disease status, and machine learning were combined to predict cytomegalovirus infection status. A later analysis re-examined previously published TCR beta repertoires from roughly 720 donors and added high-resolution HLA genotyping to investigate patterns of TCR occurrence. In the later analysis, no new phenotypic data were used to find candidate immune exposures; instead, reliance was placed on TCR beta sequences and their occurrence across donors. To decide whether each TCR beta V gene segment behaved as functional or pseudogenic, an earlier analysis of several hundred of the donors relied on high-throughput TCR beta sequencing. Donor age, sex, ethnicity and CMV serostatus were collected together with the repertoire data. A later genetic analysis used genome-wide SNP genotypes for about 60% of the roughly 700 donors, treating that subset as a discovery cohort. Every discovery cohort repertoire had been produced on one sequencing platform. HLA typing included class I and class II loci at four-digit resolution. The number of donors typed differed by locus, with about 629-640 for A, B, C, DRB1 and DQB1, 522 for DQA1, 600 to 610 for DPA1, and around 450 for DPB1. A handful of DR-DQ haplotypes were handled as single units for association and clustering because linkage in the cohort was strong. Among 398 genotyped donors of the cohort, an average of around 250,000 unique TCR beta nucleotide sequences was sequenced per donor, of which 15% to 20% were non-productive. General study outcomes and caveats: Because some donors lacked HLA typing at each locus, the association tests relied only on the typed subset. In a later analysis, HLA-associated TCR beta chains showed more clonal expansion and lower generation probabilities than non-associated chains that were equally common. Most CMV-associated TCR beta chains appeared to be HLA-restricted in a later analysis, and the HLA associations seemed to be driven largely by CMV exposure. According to a later analysis, TCR association rates differed among HLA loci, with DRB1 alleles showing the most associated TCRs and HLA-C alleles showing the fewest. According to the authors, the approach could potentially be generalized to other disease states and immunological phenotypes. The study gave a list of some 150 TCR beta chains associated with cytomegalovirus. In a later analysis, around 17,000 TCR beta sequences were associated with specific HLA alleles at a false discovery rate of 0.05. A further reported finding was that TCR beta sequences accurately predicted the HLA-A and HLA-B alleles for most subjects in the first cohort. CMV serostatus was the only immune exposure information available for the cohort. When HLA alleles, especially DR and DQ, strongly co-occurred, attributing TCR associations to individual alleles was difficult. Most TCR sequences were observed very rarely across donors, whereas some public TCRs were present in many individuals. Correlated functional status among segregating V segments might reflect linkage disequilibrium, but an unknown experimental factor could not be ruled out. A few of the identified cytomegalovirus-associated TCR beta chains were confirmed in vitro to be specific for cytomegalovirus antigens. The cohort was sequenced for TCR beta chains only, and without alpha or paired-chain data the features that could be detected were limited. In a later analysis, several top co-occurrence clusters were reported to appear linked to parvovirus B19, influenza, CMV and Epstein-Barr virus. An earlier analysis of approximately 530 of the donors showed that most TCR beta V segments appeared in productive rearrangements either about 87% or about 30% of the time, which broadly matched IMGT annotations. Compared with the roughly 700-donor mean, donors in an Asian-associated ancestry cluster had fewer N-insertions in productive TCRs, according to a later genetic analysis. In both the original and validation cohorts, the classifier was reported to diagnose cytomegalovirus status with high specificity and sensitivity. Sequencing depth was assumed to be roughly uniform across donors in the presence/absence analyses, though that assumption may not hold. A cluster of highly shared sequence variants was judged likely to represent a technical artifact of the sequencing pipeline. A later genetic analysis associated a missense DCLRE1C variant with V-gene and J-gene trimming of TCR beta chains, and an independent cohort replicated the association. The 87-base-pair reads could not distinguish some IMGT-functional V segments, including TRBV6-2 and TRBV6-3, so those segments were excluded. Roughly 17 rarely observed V segments, including chromosome 9 orphons, were excluded from the earlier analysis of about 610 of the donors because counts were too low.

The junction shows trimming of 3 bases on V and 7 bases on J, and the gene matches do not reach 5 bases of it. According to the germline V gene, CDR1 reads MGHDK and CDR2 reads SYGVNS. From cysteine to phenylalanine, the CDR3 is 14 amino acids long. The read is trimmed to its CDR3 DNA, 42 bases read in frame from base 1. Note on this clone: Its antigen remains undetermined. Base quality data are lacking; no much larger clone is found one base away.

The cohort was made up of about 670 healthy bone marrow donors. All cohort members were sampled while nominally healthy, although unrecorded immune exposures were likely present. The donor tested CMV seronegative and was one of the 352 seronegative cohort members. A peripheral blood sample was collected from each donor, and TCR beta sequencing was performed on peripheral blood mononuclear cells. The Qiagen DNeasy Blood Extraction Kit was used to extract genomic DNA from the blood cell samples. Library method: the immunoSEQ multiplex PCR assay. A mixture of 60 forward primers for TCR Vbeta segments and 13 reverse primers for TCR Jbeta segments was used in the multiplex PCR. Amplification of the CDR3 region of rearranged TCR beta genes was performed with a multiplex PCR assay on genomic DNA. On the Illumina HiSeq System, the amplified TCR beta libraries were sequenced as 87-base-pair reads. Processing in the source paper ran as follows. A later analysis counted tens of millions of unique TCR beta chains across the 600 to 850 repertoires, and roughly 10 million of these chains were shared by at least two donors. To remove PCR and sequencing errors, raw reads were error-corrected and collapsed into unique sequences using a nearest-neighbor algorithm that merged closely related sequences. To assign V, D and J gene segments, CDR3 sequences were aligned to IMGT reference sequences. For a sequence to be retained, a match of at least six nucleotides to both a V gene segment and a J gene segment was required. A rearrangement was called productive if the CDR3 had no stop codons and remained in frame with V and J, and every other rearrangement was called non-productive. CDR3 was defined according to IMGT convention as the region running from the second conserved V-encoded cysteine to the conserved J-encoded phenylalanine. In an earlier analysis of around 640 of the donors, sequences lacking an unambiguous match to a single V gene segment were excluded. An earlier analysis of a few hundred of the donors called V segments functional above 56.7% productive rearrangements and segregating when the between-donor standard deviation exceeded 5%. To diagnose cytomegalovirus status from the catalog of TCR beta chain sequences, a statistical classification framework was built. In a later analysis, TCR nucleotide sequences were compared against IMGT/GENE-DB human TR gene sequences so that V and J genes could be assigned. In a later analysis, CDR3 sequences and most-parsimonious VDJ recombination scenarios were assigned using the TCRdist pipeline. In a later analysis, each TCR beta chain was defined by its CDR3 amino acid sequence together with its V-gene family, and reads without a unique V-gene family were excluded. In a later analysis, approximately 590 highly shared, low-generation-probability nucleotide sequences were removed to address suspected cross-contamination and a sequencing artifact. For each public chain, a later analysis derived a clonal expansion index from normalized ranks of inferred template counts within each repertoire. A later analysis computed generation probabilities with a VDJ recombination model fitted to out-of-frame rearrangements, and checked the results against IGoR. In a later analysis, TCR-TCR, TCR-HLA and TCR-CMV co-occurrence was scored with hypergeometric tests, and a repertoire-size bias correction was applied to TCR pairs. A later analysis estimated false discovery rates by permuting HLA or CMV assignments 20 times. A later analysis grouped co-occurring TCRs with DBSCAN, adding TCRdist sequence similarity when clustering within HLA-allele-positive subsets. Repertoires with fewer than 30,000 or more than 120,000 public chains were left out of co-occurrence clustering, as were about 5 repertoires with anomalous nucleotide sharing. In its TCRdb copy, this immuneACCESS table keeps in-frame sequences only and misses some clones. Where compared with another copy, unresolved V genes explain less than half of these, and the others have no known cause. The V and J calls and clone size come from that table; D and trimming were worked out from the DNA. Recorded for this sample are under 200,000 clones; 80% of them occurred a single time. Approximately 2.4% of the sample is taken by the ten largest.

Sample: PBMCs. Recombination joined TRBV25-1 with TRBJ2-1, with TRBD2 identical over 8 junction bases. This sequence originates from a male donor in good health and CMV-seronegative. The DNA reads TGTGCCAGCAGTGAGAGGACTAGCCGTAATGAGCAGTTCTTC. The translation is CASSERTSRNEQFF.